This is a list of T cell receptor beta chains from one sample in a study of T cell repertoires in cytomegalovirus infection. Via MiXCR, TCRdb re-called the reads, giving one row per CDR3 protein. The sample lists about half a million distinct CDR3 sequences; more than 30% were seen once. Their antigens remain unidentified. The sample consisted of cultured PBMCs, taken from culture after CMV antigen stimulation. Receptors were obtained from a human donor in good health (CMV status not recorded). Some clones in this sample may be carry-over from other donors' samples. The CDR3 runs from the conserved cysteine through the conserved F or W. D genes are given only for firm matches. Size is stated for part of the rows, as once, few or many counts, or as a class when the clone is expanded.

TRBJ1-2,TRBD1,NA,TRBV27,TGTGCCAGCAGTTCCCCATTCACACAGGGGACTAACTATGGCTACACCTTC,CASSSPFTQGTNYGYTF
TRBJ2-5,TRBD2,NA,TRBV6-2/TRBV6-3,TGTGCCAGCAGTCCCTATAGCGGGAGGGCCCAAGAGACCCAGTACTTC,CASSPYSGRAQETQYF
TRBJ2-1,NA,NA,TRBV4-1,TGCGCCAGCAGCCCACCCGTAGACTCCTACAATGAGCAGTTCTTC,CASSPPVDSYNEQFF
TRBJ2-7,TRBD1,many,TRBV6-1,TGTGCCAGCAGTGAAGCCGGGACAGGGGGCTACGAGCAGTACTTC,CASSEAGTGGYEQYF
TRBJ2-7,TRBD2,NA,TRBV27,TGTGCCAGCAGTTTTAGCGGGAGCAGATACGAGCAGTACTTC,CASSFSGSRYEQYF
TRBJ2-1,TRBD1,few,TRBV7-2,TGTGCCAGCAGCTTAGGGAACAGGGGTGTGGGAAACGGTGAGCAGTTCTTC,CASSLGNRGVGNGEQFF
TRBJ1-1,NA,few,TRBV7-9,TGTGCCAGCAGCACCTCCCAACAGGAAGCTTTCTTT,CASSTSQQEAFF
TRBJ1-1,NA,few,TRBV7-2,TGTGCCAGCAGCACGGACACAGCGAACACTGAAGCTTTCTTT,CASSTDTANTEAFF
TRBJ1-2,NA,few,TRBV25-1,TGTGCCAGCAGTGAACCAGGGAAGGGGCAGGATGGCTACACCTTC,CASSEPGKGQDGYTF
TRBJ1-1,NA,few,TRBV5-6,TGTGCCAGCCTACGGCAGGGAGTTTCATTGACTGCGAACACTGAAGCTTTCTTT,CASLRQGVSLTANTEAFF
TRBJ2-5,NA,few,TRBV5-1,TGCGCCAGCAGCTTGGCATCCGCCACGGGGAAAGAGACCCAGTACTTC,CASSLASATGKETQYF
TRBJ2-1,TRBD2,NA,TRBV11-2,TGTGCCAGCAGTCCTCGGGGGGTAGCGGCGTCCTACAATGAGCAGTTCTTC,CASSPRGVAASYNEQFF
TRBJ1-1,NA,few,TRBV6-4,TGTGCCAGCAGTGCTGATATGAAGACTGAAGCTTTCTTT,CASSADMKTEAFF
TRBJ1-1,NA,NA,TRBV19,TGTGCCAGTAGCGAGCTGATCAGAGGCACTGAAGCTTTCTTT,CASSELIRGTEAFF
TRBJ2-1,TRBD1,once,TRBV9,TGTGCCAGCAGTAGAGGGACAGGGATGGGTGAGCAGTTCTTC,CASSRGTGMGEQFF
TRBJ1-4,NA,NA,TRBV7-8,TGTGCCAGCAGCCAGATCCGAGTTGCAACTAATGAAAAACTGTTTTTT,CASSQIRVATNEKLFF
TRBJ2-3,NA,NA,TRBV4-2,TGTGCCAGCAGCCAAGATTTCCCCGAACCCCCCACAGATACGCAGTATTTT,CASSQDFPEPPTDTQYF
TRBJ2-1,TRBD2,NA,TRBV12-3/TRBV12-4,TGTGCCAGCAGTTTAGGGTCCCGGACTAGCGGACACAATGAGCAGTTCTTC,CASSLGSRTSGHNEQFF
TRBJ1-5,NA,few,TRBV7-4,TGTGCCAGCAGCTTAGCGGCGTCCCCAAATCAGCCCCAGCATTTT,CASSLAASPNQPQHF
TRBJ2-1,TRBD2,NA,TRBV25-1,TGTGCCAGCAGCACTAGCGGGGTCTACAATGAGCAGTTCTTC,CASSTSGVYNEQFF
TRBJ1-1,NA,NA,TRBV7-9,TGTGCCAGCAGCCCTGGGACGTTCGCGGGTGGCACTGAAGCTTTCTTT,CASSPGTFAGGTEAFF
TRBJ2-3,NA,few,TRBV14,TGTGCCAGCAGCCAAGTGTTCCACTCCACAGATACGCAGTATTTT,CASSQVFHSTDTQYF
TRBJ2-1,NA,NA,TRBV11-2,TGTGCCAGCAGCTTAGGGCATGAGGACAATGAGCAGTTCTTC,CASSLGHEDNEQFF
TRBJ2-1,NA,NA,TRBV6-6,TGTGCCAGCAGTTACTGGGTGCGGGATGGGAATGAGCAGTTCTTC,CASSYWVRDGNEQFF
TRBJ2-1,NA,NA,TRBV24-1,TGTGCCACCAGTGATTTGCGGCTAGGGGCCAATGAGCAGTTCTTC,CATSDLRLGANEQFF
TRBJ1-1,TRBD1,NA,TRBV7-9,TGTGCCAGCAGGCGTCCCGGGACAGGGATGAACACTGAAGCTTTCTTT,CASRRPGTGMNTEAFF
TRBJ2-2,NA,NA,TRBV10-3,TGTGCCATCAGTGAGTCGAGAGGATCCGGGGAGCTGTTTTTT,CAISESRGSGELFF
TRBJ2-7,TRBD2,NA,TRBV20-1,TGCAGTGCTAGAGGACTAGCGGGAGACAGCTCCTACGAGCAGTACTTC,CSARGLAGDSSYEQYF
TRBJ2-3,TRBD2,NA,TRBV19,TGTGCCAGTAGGACGACTAGCGGGAGTGTAAGCACAGATACGCAGTATTTT,CASRTTSGSVSTDTQYF
TRBJ2-4,NA,NA,TRBV9,TGTGCCAGCAGCGTAGAGTCCGGGGGCGGGTACATTCAGTACTTC,CASSVESGGGYIQYF
TRBJ2-7,TRBD2,many,TRBV5-4,TGTGCCAGCAGCTTAGCGGGGAACTCCTACGAGCAGTACTTC,CASSLAGNSYEQYF
TRBJ2-1,NA,NA,TRBV11-2,TGTGCCAGCCGGCCATGGACAGACTCTTACAATGAGCAGTTCTTC,CASRPWTDSYNEQFF
TRBJ2-1,TRBD2,few,TRBV27,TGTGCCAGCAGTTTAAGTACTAGCGGAACTTACAATGAGCAGTTCTTC,CASSLSTSGTYNEQFF
TRBJ2-7,NA,NA,TRBV7-2,TGTGCCAGCAGCCAGGACGCTAATGTTGGCGAGCAGTACTTC,CASSQDANVGEQYF
TRBJ1-1,NA,NA,TRBV6-1,TGTGCCAGCAGTGAATTATACCCGGGAGCTTTCTTT,CASSELYPGAFF
TRBJ2-2,NA,NA,TRBV6-2/TRBV6-3,TGTGCCAGCAGTTTTTTTCCCGGGGAGCTGTTTTTT,CASSFFPGELFF
TRBJ2-5,TRBD2,NA,TRBV14,TGTGCCAGCAGCCAAGCAATAGGCGGGAGCGGCGCGGAGACCCAGTACTTC,CASSQAIGGSGAETQYF
TRBJ2-1,NA,few,TRBV7-2,TGTGCCAGCAGCCCCCCAGGGGTTATACTCAATGAGCAGTTCTTC,CASSPPGVILNEQFF
TRBJ2-4,NA,NA,TRBV19,TGTGCCAGTAGTATAGGGGGCCTAGCCAAAAACATTCAGTACTTC,CASSIGGLAKNIQYF
TRBJ2-6,NA,NA,TRBV12-3/TRBV12-4,TGTGCCAGCAGTTTTTCAACCAACGTCCTGACTTTC,CASSFSTNVLTF
TRBJ2-7,TRBD1,NA,TRBV7-9,TGTGCCAGCAGCTCAGGGCTGGGACAGCTCGAGCAGTACTTC,CASSSGLGQLEQYF
TRBJ1-1,NA,few,TRBV12-3/TRBV12-4,TGTGCCAGCAGTTTAAATGTCGGGAACACTGAAGCTTTCTTT,CASSLNVGNTEAFF